This TCR beta chain was profiled in a study of metastatic and nonmetastatic thyroid tumors. Thyroid surgery was preceded by no treatment in any patient. This clone was counted at least ten times. The CDR3 is made up of 16 amino acids. Trimming removed 2 bases from V and 0 bases from J, with 13 bases in between. MiXCR was used by TCRdb to re-call the PCR reads. Of 40,000 to 50,000 clones listed, 4% to 5% are singletons. What was sequenced was blood. The rearrangement uses TRBV12-3 or TRBV12-4 and TRBJ1-1; weak D call: TRBD1 (6 bases). The receptor's source is a female donor with papillary thyroid cancer or a benign thyroid nodule (not recorded which). Some clones in this sample may be carry-over from other donors' samples. The CDR3 nucleotides read TGTGCCAGCAGTTTATTGGGGGCACGGATGAACACTGAAGCTTTCTTT. This codes for CASSLLGARMNTEAFF.